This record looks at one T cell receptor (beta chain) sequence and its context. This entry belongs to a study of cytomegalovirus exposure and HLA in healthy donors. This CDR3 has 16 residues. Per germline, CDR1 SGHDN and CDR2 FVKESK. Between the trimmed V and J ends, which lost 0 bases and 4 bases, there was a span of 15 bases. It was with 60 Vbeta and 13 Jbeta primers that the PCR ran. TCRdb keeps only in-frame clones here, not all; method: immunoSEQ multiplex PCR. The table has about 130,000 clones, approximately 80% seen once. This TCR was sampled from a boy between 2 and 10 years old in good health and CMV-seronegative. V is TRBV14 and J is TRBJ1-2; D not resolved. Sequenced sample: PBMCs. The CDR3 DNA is TGTGCCAGCAGCCAAGATTGGGGAGGTCGGGGCTATGGCTACACCTTC. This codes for CASSQDWGGRGYGYTF.